A selection of T cell receptor beta chains follows, all from one sample in a study of cytomegalovirus exposure and HLA in healthy donors. Only in-frame clones appear in the TCRdb table, and some are missing; sequencing was by immunoSEQ multiplex PCR. The repertoire holds roughly 140,000 clones, with approximately 77% as singletons. What was sequenced was PBMCs. The receptors here all came from a man aged 18 to 29 in good health and CMV-seronegative. Both conserved end residues are part of each CDR3. A D gene is named only where the DNA matches it firmly. Only some rows state a clone size, as once, few, many or a class for expanded clones.

TRBV7-2	TRBD2	TRBJ2-1	few	CASSLEAGGHNEQFF	TGTGCCAGCAGCTTAGAAGCGGGAGGCCACAATGAGCAGTTCTTC
TRBV7-9	NA	TRBJ1-1	NA	CASSMTGNTEAFF	TGTGCCAGCAGCATGACAGGGAACACTGAAGCTTTCTTT
TRBV10-3	TRBD2	TRBJ2-7	NA	CAISEQAGSSYEQYF	TGTGCCATCAGTGAGCAAGCGGGGAGCTCCTACGAGCAGTACTTC
TRBV9	TRBD2	TRBJ2-7	NA	CASSVIAGSDYEQYF	TGTGCCAGCAGCGTAATAGCGGGATCAGACTACGAGCAGTACTTC
TRBV7-8	TRBD2	TRBJ2-3	NA	CASSPLAGGGTDTQYF	TGTGCCAGCAGCCCTCTAGCGGGAGGAGGCACAGATACGCAGTATTTT
TRBV6-6	NA	TRBJ1-5	NA	CASRPQGFGNNQPQHF	TGTGCCAGCAGGCCCCAGGGTTTCGGTAACAATCAGCCCCAGCATTTT
TRBV4-1	TRBD1	TRBJ1-1	NA	CASSYRQGGNTEAFF	TGCGCCAGCAGCTACCGACAGGGAGGAAACACTGAAGCTTTCTTT
TRBV19	NA	TRBJ2-1	NA	CASSTTRVGVEQFF	TGTGCCAGTAGTACGACTAGGGTTGGAGTTGAGCAGTTCTTC
TRBV30	NA	TRBJ2-7	NA	CAWSNGPYEQYF	TGTGCCTGGAGTAACGGTCCCTACGAGCAGTACTTC
TRBV10-1	NA	TRBJ2-7	NA	CASSDYQGGEQYF	TGCGCCAGCAGTGATTACCAGGGAGGCGAGCAGTACTTC
TRBV9	NA	TRBJ2-1	NA	CASSVREDEQFF	TGTGCCAGCAGCGTAAGAGAGGATGAGCAGTTCTTC
TRBV5-4	NA	TRBJ1-5	NA	CASSLGGDSNQPQHF	TGTGCCAGCAGCTTAGGAGGAGATAGCAATCAGCCCCAGCATTTT
TRBV6-4	TRBD2	TRBJ2-3	NA	CASSELAGAADTQYF	TGTGCCAGCAGTGAGCTAGCGGGAGCGGCAGATACGCAGTATTTT
TRBV5-1	NA	TRBJ2-7	few	CASSFLAVSSYEQYF	TGCGCCAGCAGCTTTTTAGCGGTAAGCTCCTACGAGCAGTACTTC
TRBV4-3	TRBD1	TRBJ2-7	NA	CASSQAGGDEQYF	TGCGCCAGCAGCCAAGCAGGGGGTGACGAGCAGTACTTC
TRBV11-2	TRBD2	TRBJ2-1	NA	CASSTSDGDEQFF	TGTGCCAGCAGCACTAGCGACGGGGATGAGCAGTTCTTC
TRBV4-3	TRBD2	TRBJ2-2	NA	CASSQETSAGELFF	TGCGCCAGCAGCCAAGAGACTAGCGCCGGGGAGCTGTTTTTT
TRBV7-2	NA	TRBJ2-6	NA	CASSFRGGANVLTF	TGTGCCAGCAGCTTTAGGGGTGGGGCCAACGTCCTGACTTTC
TRBV4-2	NA	TRBJ2-7	NA	CASSQGPVGSSYEQYF	TGTGCCAGCAGCCAAGGGCCTGTGGGCAGCTCCTACGAGCAGTACTTC
TRBV5-1	TRBD2	TRBJ2-1	few	CASRFGAGVAYNEQFF	TGCGCCAGCAGGTTTGGGGCGGGAGTGGCTTACAATGAGCAGTTCTTC
TRBV19	TRBD1	TRBJ2-7	NA	CASSRGQGAYEQYF	TGTGCCAGTAGTAGGGGACAGGGCGCCTACGAGCAGTACTTC
TRBV6-5	TRBD2	TRBJ2-7	NA	CASTLTSGTYEQYF	TGTGCCAGCACCCTTACTAGCGGTACCTACGAGCAGTACTTC
TRBV4-1	TRBD2	TRBJ2-5	NA	CASSQLGLADKETQYF	TGCGCCAGCAGCCAACTAGGACTAGCGGACAAAGAGACCCAGTACTTC
TRBV5-1	NA	TRBJ2-7	NA	CASSLTGSSYEQYF	TGCGCCAGCAGCTTGACGGGGAGCTCCTACGAGCAGTACTTC
TRBV5-4	NA	TRBJ2-5	NA	CASSLPELDEETQYF	TGTGCCAGCAGCCTGCCGGAGCTAGACGAAGAGACCCAGTACTTC
TRBV6-1	NA	TRBJ2-5	NA	CAQRLPQYF	TGTGCCCAGCGCCTCCCCCAGTACTTC
TRBV5-1	NA	TRBJ2-3	once	CASSLADRPLAADTQYF	TGCGCCAGCAGCTTGGCCGATCGGCCCTTGGCAGCGGATACGCAGTATTTT
TRBV2	NA	TRBJ2-2	NA	CATAQGPGELFF	TGTGCCACCGCACAGGGCCCCGGGGAGCTGTTTTTT
TRBV11-2	NA	TRBJ2-7	NA	CASSLVDGGLTPNEQYF	TGTGCCAGCAGCTTAGTCGATGGGGGACTGACCCCTAACGAGCAGTACTTC
TRBV5-8	NA	TRBJ2-5	NA	CASSPDGGFATQYF	TGTGCCAGCAGCCCCGACGGGGGTTTTGCGACCCAGTACTTC
TRBV2	NA	TRBJ1-2	NA	CASAPGPGYYGYTF	TGTGCCAGCGCCCCGGGCCCGGGGTACTATGGCTACACCTTC
TRBV27	NA	TRBJ2-7	NA	CASSSDSYLYEQYF	TGTGCCAGCAGTTCCGACAGCTACCTCTACGAGCAGTACTTC
TRBV14	TRBD1	TRBJ1-3	NA	CASSHRGYGNTIYF	TGTGCCAGCAGCCACAGGGGGTACGGAAACACCATATATTTT
TRBV28	TRBD1	TRBJ2-3	NA	CASSFSMTGGSDTQYF	TGTGCCAGCAGTTTCTCAATGACAGGGGGCTCAGATACGCAGTATTTT
TRBV4-3	NA	TRBJ2-3	NA	CASSPGVGTFYTDTQYF	TGCGCCAGCAGCCCCGGGGTCGGAACCTTCTACACAGATACGCAGTATTTT
TRBV21-1	NA	TRBJ2-7	NA	CASSKGAFYEQYF	TGTGCCAGCAGCAAAGGGGCGTTCTACGAGCAGTACTTC
TRBV11-2	NA	TRBJ2-2	NA	CASSLAGKATGELFF	TGTGCCAGCAGCTTAGCAGGGAAGGCGACCGGGGAGCTGTTTTTT
TRBV27	NA	TRBJ1-4	few	CASRPLGGEEKLFF	TGTGCCAGCAGGCCGTTGGGGGGGGAAGAAAAACTGTTTTTT
TRBV18	NA	TRBJ2-7	NA	CASSQSGNYEQYF	TGTGCCAGCTCACAATCGGGAAACTACGAGCAGTACTTC
TRBV19	TRBD1	TRBJ1-1	few	CASSSQGGTEAFF	TGTGCCAGTAGTTCTCAGGGGGGCACTGAAGCTTTCTTT
TRBV11-3	NA	TRBJ2-1	once	CASSPRTAGTEQFF	TGTGCCAGCAGCCCTCGGACAGCGGGGACCGAGCAGTTCTTC
TRBV7-2	NA	TRBJ1-4	NA	CASSLRHDRLNEKLFF	TGTGCCAGCAGCCTTCGGCATGACAGGCTTAATGAAAAACTGTTTTTT
TRBV15	TRBD2	TRBJ2-3	NA	CATSRRLAGPTDTQYF	TGTGCCACCAGCAGAAGACTAGCGGGGCCCACAGATACGCAGTATTTT
TRBV30	TRBD2	TRBJ2-1	NA	CAWRLAGGGNEQFF	TGTGCCTGGCGGTTAGCGGGAGGGGGCAATGAGCAGTTCTTC
TRBV28	NA	TRBJ2-2	NA	CASKLVTPSGTGELFF	TGTGCCAGCAAGTTGGTAACCCCCTCGGGCACCGGGGAGCTGTTTTTT
TRBV23-1	NA	TRBJ1-5	NA	CASSQSRQAVSNQPQHF	TGCGCCAGCAGTCAATCAAGACAAGCAGTTAGCAATCAGCCCCAGCATTTT
TRBV5-6	TRBD2	TRBJ2-2	NA	CASSRGGNTGELFF	TGTGCCAGCAGCCGGGGGGGGAACACCGGGGAGCTGTTTTTT
TRBV5-1	NA	TRBJ2-2	NA	CASSGRDSFTGELFF	TGCGCCAGCAGCGGCCGGGACTCCTTCACCGGGGAGCTGTTTTTT
TRBV7-6	NA	TRBJ2-7	NA	CASSSTRSREQYF	TGTGCCAGCAGCTCGACCCGGTCTAGGGAGCAGTACTTC
TRBV30	NA	TRBJ2-7	NA	CAWSVGGAWGSHEQYF	TGTGCCTGGAGTGTAGGAGGGGCCTGGGGGTCCCACGAGCAGTACTTC
TRBV7-2	NA	TRBJ2-5	NA	CASERGWEETQYF	TGTGCCAGCGAGAGGGGGTGGGAAGAGACCCAGTACTTC
TRBV4-3	TRBD2	TRBJ2-3	NA	CASSRGLAASTDTQYF	TGCGCCAGCAGCCGAGGACTAGCGGCTAGCACAGATACGCAGTATTTT
TRBV28	NA	TRBJ1-1	NA	CASTRGGRDAFF	TGTGCCAGCACCCGCGGGGGGCGAGATGCTTTCTTT
TRBV5-1	NA	TRBJ2-1	NA	CASTGWAHNEQFF	TGCGCCAGCACAGGTTGGGCCCACAATGAGCAGTTCTTC
TRBV6-4	TRBD1	TRBJ2-3	NA	CASRPDRGGDTQYF	TGTGCCAGCAGGCCGGACAGGGGAGGAGATACGCAGTATTTT